The clone carrying this T cell receptor (beta chain) was counted many times. These data are taken from a study of T cells in Graves' hyperthyroidism and ophthalmopathy. Amplified regions were TCR beta CDR3 sequences from RNA transcripts. Primed by the HTBI set, a first-round RT-PCR was run on the TCR CDR3. A single record per CDR3 protein comes from TCRdb applying MiXCR to the multiplex PCR reads. The data show around 97,000 distinct CDR3 sequences, 47% seen once. Sequenced input: blood. This TCR came from a man in his forties with Graves' hyperthyroidism.

The CDR3 DNA reads as TGTGCCAGCAGCTTAGCGGGTAGCGGGAGACTCGGTGGGGCCAACGTCCTGACTTTC. Translation: CASSLAGSGRLGGANVLTF. The chain is built from TRBV7-2 and TRBJ2-6; 9 nucleotides align to TRBD2. V lost 0 bases, J lost 3 bases, and 9 bases stayed unmatched. Germline lookup yields CDR1 SGHTA and CDR2 FQGNSA. This CDR3 region has 19 residues.